Below are 24 T cell receptor beta chains sequenced from a single sample in a study of regulatory T cells in long-lasting Graves disease. Described time point: newly diagnosed GD, antithyroid drugs for less than 3 months. Extracted RNA from PBMCs served as the source of the TCR library. Through Arm-PCR of CDR3 regions and iRepertoire HTBI primers, TCR beta libraries were built. Each CDR3 protein is one row after TCRdb ran MiXCR on the multiplex PCR reads. In the table there are over 350,000 distinct CDR3 sequences, approximately 16% of which are singletons. This sample was shared with a second study, whose subject was T cells in Graves' hyperthyroidism and ophthalmopathy.

Sample: peripheral blood mononuclear cells (PBMCs), taken at new diagnosis, from a patient treated with antithyroid drugs. The receptors were sampled from a woman in her thirties or forties with Graves disease.

This clonotype was counted between two and nine times. V gene TRBV6-2 or TRBV6-3 combines with J gene TRBJ1-1, with D possibly being TRBD1 (6 bases). The CDR3 loop spans 18 amino acids. The V end lost 5 bases, the J end lost 1 base, and 23 bases lay between the germline ends. Germline V gene sequence: CDR1 MNHEY, CDR2 SVGEGT. The CDR3 DNA follows: TGTGCCAGCAGTGAGCCTTGGGGGGCAACGGGGCGGAACACTGAAGCTTTCTTT. Residues: CASSEPWGATGRNTEAFF.

This clonotype was detected ten times or more. CDR3 in DNA: TGTGCCAGCAGTGCCTCCCCAGGGACCGGGGAGCTGTTTTTT. Encoded protein: CASSASPGTGELFF. This chain joins TRBV6-4 and TRBJ2-2; possibly TRBD1 for D (5 bases). The length of the CDR3 is 14 residues. Germline V gives CDR1 MRHNA, CDR2 SNTAGT. The ends were cut back, 4 bases at V and 5 bases at J, with 11 bases in the middle.

This clonotype has at least ten counts. V and J are TRBV12-3 or TRBV12-4 and TRBJ2-1; 7 nucleotides align to TRBD1. The V and J ends lost 6 bases and 11 bases, in that order; junction bases with no gene match: 10. This CDR3 contains 13 residues. The DNA of the CDR3 is TGTGCCAGCAGCCAACAGGGGTCTTTGAAGCAGTTCTTC. Protein product: CASSQQGSLKQFF.

V is TRBV19 and J is TRBJ2-3; TRBD2 is a possible D gene (5 bases). The germline V and J ends were trimmed by 1 base and 6 bases, with 11 bases remaining between them. CDR1 and CDR2 from the germline V gene are LNHDA and SQIVND (reference sequence). This CDR3 is built from 14 residues. The CDR3 DNA sequence: TGTGCCAGTAGTATAGTGGGAGACCCCGATACGCAGTATTTT. Its translation is CASSIVGDPDTQYF.

This clonotype was recorded many times. The chain has TRBV20-1 and TRBJ2-3; no definite D call. V was pared by 1 base and J by 3 bases, with 14 bases between. This CDR3 is 15 amino acids long. Per germline, CDR1 DFQATT and CDR2 SNEGSKA (reference sequence). CDR3 sequence: CSARVIRAWTDTQYF. The DNA for the CDR3 is TGCAGTGCTAGAGTGATTAGGGCTTGGACAGATACGCAGTATTTT.

This clonotype was seen ten or more times. J is TRBJ2-3 and V is TRBV27; 9 nucleotides match TRBD1. V dropped 6 bases and J dropped 2; count of bases not matched to a gene: 15. From germline, CDR1 is MNHEY and CDR2 SMNVEV (reference sequence). The CDR3 spans 18 residues. The CDR3 protein is CASRNPGTGGSVTDTQYF. CDR3 DNA: TGTGCCAGCAGAAATCCGGGTACAGGGGGCTCCGTCACAGATACGCAGTATTTT.

Note on this clonotype: This may be a read error: a much more frequent sequence differs by one nucleotide. CDR3 nucleotides: TGTGCCAGCAGTCCACGGGACGTCCGAAGTGGCTACACCTTC. It translates to CASSPRDVRSGYTF. The chain couples TRBV27 to TRBJ1-2; D might be TRBD1 (5 bases). V was trimmed by 5 bases and J by 7 bases, leaving 17 bases between them. Looked up from germline, CDR1 is MNHEY and CDR2 is SMNVEV (reference sequence). This CDR3 contains 14 residues.

There are a few counts of this clonotype. V and J are TRBV6-1 and TRBJ1-5, with D possibly being TRBD1 (6 bases). The CDR3 totals 12 residues. Trimming took 5 bases from V and 6 from J, leaving 8 bases between them. CDR1 is MNHNS and CDR2 is SASEGT in the germline V gene. This chain's CDR3 is CASSPQGQPQHF. The CDR3 nucleotides are TGTGCCAGCAGTCCACAGGGTCAGCCCCAGCATTTT.

Many counts were recorded for this clonotype. The CDR3 sequence: CASSFTKFSASSYEQYF. The CDR3 nucleotides are TGTGCCAGCAGCTTTACTAAATTTTCCGCGAGCTCCTACGAGCAGTACTTC. The rearrangement links TRBV11-2 to TRBJ2-7, with unresolved D. The CDR3 spans 17 residues. Germline-derived CDR1 and CDR2 are SGHAT and FQNNGV. V was pared by 3 bases and J by 0 bases, with 18 bases between.

The rearrangement uses TRBV20-1 and TRBJ1-1, with a tentative D call TRBD1 (6 bases). V dropped 4 bases and J dropped 4 bases, with 16 bases sitting between them. CDR1 DFQATT and CDR2 SNEGSKA come from the germline V gene (reference sequence). This CDR3 comprises 14 residues. For the CDR3, the DNA is TGCAGTGCTAAAAGGGGACACGCGAGCACTGAAGCTTTCTTT. Translation: CSAKRGHASTEAFF.

This clonotype was detected ten times or more. The CDR3 region is CASRHLLAGRQETQYF. The CDR3 nucleotides read TGTGCCAGCAGACACTTACTAGCGGGGCGCCAAGAGACCCAGTACTTC. The chain couples TRBV6-1 to TRBJ2-5; TRBD2 matches at 10 bases. CDR3 length: 16 residues. Germline loops: CDR1 MNHNS, CDR2 SASEGT. Trimming removed 6 bases from V and 1 base from J; junction bases left unmatched: 8.

The sample holds many counts of this clonotype. CDR3 coding DNA: TGTGCCACCAGTGATCCCCAGCGAATCGGCAATGAGCAGTTCTTC. Protein sequence: CATSDPQRIGNEQFF. The chain combines TRBV24-1 with TRBJ2-1; D gene uncertain. The CDR3 loop spans 15 amino acids. Germline CDR1 KGHDR, CDR2 SFDVKD. V was cut by 3 bases and J by 6 bases, with 14 bases left in between.

This clonotype has ten or more counts. The chain links TRBV27 to TRBJ1-2; no clear D. V was cut by 1 base and J by 5 bases, with 11 bases left in between. The germline V gene has CDR1 MNHEY and CDR2 SMNVEV (reference sequence). CDR3 length: 14 amino acids. In DNA, the CDR3 is TGTGCCAGCAGTTTATACTCCACGGGGTATGGCTACACCTTC. Encoded protein: CASSLYSTGYGYTF.

J is TRBJ1-4 and V is TRBV28; 12 bases match TRBD1. V shed 0 bases, J shed 8 bases, and the junction held 13 bases outside the gene matches. Germline loops: CDR1 MDHEN, CDR2 SYDVKM. This CDR3 contains 19 residues. CDR3 nucleotide sequence: TGTGCCAGCAGTTTATGGACCGGGACAGGGGGCCCGAAAAGAGAAAAACTGTTTTTT. It encodes CASSLWTGTGGPKREKLFF.

Ten or more counts support this clonotype. This sequence joins TRBV20-1 and TRBJ2-3; 13 bases are a match to TRBD2. Unmatched junction bases numbered 7, after V lost 4 bases and J lost 3 bases. The germline V gene encodes CDR1 DFQATT and CDR2 SNEGSKA (reference sequence). CDR3 length: 16 residues. The CDR3 sequence is CSAIRTSGRGTDTQYF. The CDR3 coding sequence is TGCAGTGCTATCAGGACTAGCGGGAGAGGGACAGATACGCAGTATTTT.

This clonotype was found many times. The rearrangement links TRBV12-3 or TRBV12-4 to TRBJ1-1; D perhaps matches TRBD1 (6 bases). Trimming took off 6 bases at V and 1 base at J, with 12 bases between the two ends. The CDR3 is made up of 14 amino acids. Written as DNA, the CDR3 is TGTGCCAGCAGGGAGGACAGTGGGAACACTGAAGCTTTCTTT. It encodes CASREDSGNTEAFF.

This clonotype was picked up many times. The V gene is TRBV28, the J gene TRBJ1-5, with TRBD1 as a possible D gene (6 bases). This CDR3 is built from 13 residues. Trimming stripped 7 bases from V and 8 bases from J, with 15 bases between. Germline V CDR1 and CDR2: MDHEN, SYDVKM. CDR3 bases: TGTGCCAGCAAGGACAGCCGGGGGGAGCCCCAGCATTTT. This encodes CASKDSRGEPQHF.

The chain links TRBV24-1 to TRBJ2-1; no clear D. The CDR3 sequence is 12 residues long. Germline lookup yields CDR1 KGHDR and CDR2 SFDVKD. Trimming removed 0 bases at V and 10 bases at J, with 6 bases between. CDR3 nucleotides: TGTGCCACCAGTGATTTGCTGGACGAGCAGTTCTTC. This encodes CATSDLLDEQFF.

This clonotype showed up many times. The chain recombines TRBV25-1 with TRBJ2-5; D is possibly TRBD1 (6 bases). With 3 bases removed from V and 5 bases from J, the gap between germline ends came to 13 bases. CDR3 length: 14 amino acids. The germline CDR1 and CDR2 sequences are MGHDK and SYGVNS. In nucleotides, the CDR3 is TGTGCCAGCAGTGACCCGGGGCAGGGGGAGACCCAGTACTTC. This gives the protein CASSDPGQGETQYF.

Many counts were recorded for this clonotype. J is TRBJ1-1 and V is TRBV7-2; D not resolved. Trimming took off 2 bases at V and 4 bases at J, with 11 bases between the two ends. The germline V gene encodes CDR1 SGHTA and CDR2 FQGNSA. The CDR3 runs 14 residues. The CDR3 is CASSLKVRTTEAFF. In DNA form, the CDR3 reads TGTGCCAGCAGCTTAAAGGTCCGGACCACTGAAGCTTTCTTT.

This clonotype was counted many times. V usage is TRBV12-3 or TRBV12-4 and J usage is TRBJ2-7; no reliable D call. V was pared by 2 bases and J by 5 bases, with 7 bases between. The CDR3 totals 12 residues. The CDR3 DNA is TGTGCCAGCAGTTTAACCCGGAACGAGCAGTACTTC. Protein sequence: CASSLTRNEQYF.

V and J are TRBV20-1 and TRBJ1-1, with 7 positions matching TRBD1. The CDR3 has 13 residues. The germline gives CDR1 DFQATT, CDR2 SNEGSKA (reference sequence). V dropped 3 bases and J dropped 0; count of bases not matched to a gene: 1. The CDR3 reads CSARTGMNTEAFF. In DNA form, the CDR3 reads TGCAGTGCTAGGACAGGGATGAACACTGAAGCTTTCTTT.

The table lists this clonotype with many counts. V is TRBV12-3 or TRBV12-4 and J is TRBJ2-1; 11 nucleotides match TRBD2. CDR3 length: 15 amino acids. Trimming at V came to 6 bases and at J to 5 bases, leaving 6 bases not matched to a gene. The DNA for the CDR3 is TGTGCCAGCAGGCACCGACTAGCGGGGAACAATGAGCAGTTCTTC. Translated: CASRHRLAGNNEQFF.

This clonotype was counted ten times or more. J is TRBJ2-1 and V is TRBV11-3, with 7 bases identical to TRBD2. The CDR3 sequence is 16 residues long. The germline V gene encodes CDR1 SGHNT and CDR2 YENEEA. J gave up 4 bases and V 1 base, and 7 bases lay outside the gene matches. CDR3 sequence reads: CASSLGEGRTYNEQFF. The CDR3 bases are TGTGCCAGCAGCTTAGGGGAGGGGCGGACATACAATGAGCAGTTCTTC.